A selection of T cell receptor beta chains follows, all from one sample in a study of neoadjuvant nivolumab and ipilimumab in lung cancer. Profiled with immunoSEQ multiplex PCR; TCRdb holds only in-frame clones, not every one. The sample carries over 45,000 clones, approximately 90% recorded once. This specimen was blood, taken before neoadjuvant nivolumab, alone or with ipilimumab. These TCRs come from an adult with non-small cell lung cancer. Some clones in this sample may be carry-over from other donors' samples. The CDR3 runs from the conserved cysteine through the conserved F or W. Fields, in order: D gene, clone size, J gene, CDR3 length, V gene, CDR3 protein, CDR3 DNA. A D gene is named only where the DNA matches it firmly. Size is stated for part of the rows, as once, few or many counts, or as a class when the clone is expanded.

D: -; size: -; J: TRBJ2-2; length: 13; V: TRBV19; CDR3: CASSLQGSGELFF; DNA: TGTGCCAGTAGCCTACAAGGATCCGGGGAGCTGTTTTTT
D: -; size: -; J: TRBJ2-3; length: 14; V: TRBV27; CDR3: CASKGNPRTDTQYF; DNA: TGTGCCAGCAAAGGTAATCCTCGCACAGATACGCAGTATTTT
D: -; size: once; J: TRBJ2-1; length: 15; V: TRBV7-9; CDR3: CASSSDNPIHNEQFF; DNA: TGTGCCAGCAGCTCGGACAACCCTATCCACAATGAGCAGTTCTTC
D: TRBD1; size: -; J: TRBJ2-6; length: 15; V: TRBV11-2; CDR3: CASSFQGAGANVLTF; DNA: TGTGCCAGCAGCTTCCAGGGGGCTGGGGCCAACGTCCTGACTTTC
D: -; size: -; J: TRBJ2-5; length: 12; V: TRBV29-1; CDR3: CSVLRGQETQYF; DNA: TGCAGCGTCCTCCGGGGGCAAGAGACCCAGTACTTC
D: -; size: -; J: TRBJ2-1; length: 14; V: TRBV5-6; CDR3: CASSSLARYNEQFF; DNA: TGTGCCAGCAGCTCTCTGGCTAGGTACAATGAGCAGTTCTTC
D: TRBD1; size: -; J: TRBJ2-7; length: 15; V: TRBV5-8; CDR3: CASSFGTGASYEQYF; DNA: TGTGCCAGCAGCTTTGGGACAGGGGCTTCTTACGAGCAGTACTTC
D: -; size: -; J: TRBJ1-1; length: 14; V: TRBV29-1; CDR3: CSVEFWGLVTEAFF; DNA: TGCAGCGTTGAGTTTTGGGGCTTGGTCACTGAAGCTTTCTTT
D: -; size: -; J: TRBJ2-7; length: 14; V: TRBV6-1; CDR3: CASSFSLRAYEQYF; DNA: TGTGCCAGCAGTTTCAGCCTCAGGGCGTACGAGCAGTACTTC
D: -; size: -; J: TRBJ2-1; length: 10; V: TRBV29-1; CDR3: CSVSEGEQFF; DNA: TGCAGCGTATCCGAAGGGGAGCAGTTCTTC
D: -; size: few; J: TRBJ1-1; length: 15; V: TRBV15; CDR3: CATSQGLAMNTEAFF; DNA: TGTGCCACCAGTCAAGGGCTAGCCATGAACACTGAAGCTTTCTTT
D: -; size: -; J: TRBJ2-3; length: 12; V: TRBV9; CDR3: CASSPWGDTQYF; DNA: TGTGCCAGCAGCCCTTGGGGGGATACGCAGTATTTT
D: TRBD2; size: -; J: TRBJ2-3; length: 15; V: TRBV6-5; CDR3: CASSPRPGGGDTQYF; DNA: TGTGCCAGCAGCCCCAGACCGGGAGGGGGAGATACGCAGTATTTT
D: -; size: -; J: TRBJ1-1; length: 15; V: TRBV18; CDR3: CASSPREYPSTEAFF; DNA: TGTGCCAGCTCACCCCGGGAGTATCCAAGCACTGAAGCTTTCTTT
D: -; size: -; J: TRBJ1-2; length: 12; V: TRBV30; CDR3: CASTQGNYGYTF; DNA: TGTGCCTCCACCCAGGGAAACTATGGCTACACCTTC
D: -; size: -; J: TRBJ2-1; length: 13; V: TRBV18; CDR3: CASSPKLDDEQFF; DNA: TGTGCCAGCTCACCAAAGTTAGATGATGAGCAGTTCTTC